Listed below are T cell receptor beta chains from one sample, sequenced in a study of vaccination effects on CD4 cells after COVID-19. These receptors have no identified antigens. Sequenced by immunoSEQ multiplex PCR; TCRdb stores in-frame clones only, minus some. The sample lists about 27,000 clones, under 75% seen once, with less than 20% in the top ten. Sequences were derived from CD4+ T cells from PBMCs cultured with SARS-CoV-2 spike peptides, sampled before COVID-19 vaccination. The receptors come from a human donor who had a prior SARS-CoV-2 infection. Each CDR3 is given with its conserved first and last residue. The order of the fields is D gene, J gene, CDR3 length, clone size, V gene, CDR3 protein, CDR3 DNA. A D gene is named only where the DNA matches it firmly. Clone size appears in some rows only: once, few, many, or a class for an expanded clone.

>NA|TRBJ2-3|15|NA|TRBV2
CASSDDGPSTDTQYF
TGTGCCAGCAGTGATGATGGACCCAGCACAGATACGCAGTATTTT
>NA|TRBJ1-1|14|NA|TRBV21-1
CAGGQRIGDTEAFF
TGTGCCGGGGGACAGCGGATCGGGGACACTGAAGCTTTCTTT
>TRBD1|TRBJ1-6|15|NA|TRBV18
CASSPSSQGGSPLHF
TGTGCCAGCTCACCATCTTCCCAGGGGGGTTCACCCCTCCACTTT
>NA|TRBJ1-1|16|NA|TRBV7-8
CASSLVAGVLGTEAFF
TGTGCCAGCAGCTTAGTGGCAGGGGTACTGGGCACTGAAGCTTTCTTT
>NA|TRBJ1-1|15|NA|TRBV7-9
CASSLARGGWTEAFF
TGTGCCAGCAGCTTAGCGCGGGGGGGCTGGACTGAAGCTTTCTTT
>NA|TRBJ2-1|14|NA|TRBV25-1
CASSESPEYNEQFF
TGTGCCAGCAGTGAATCCCCGGAGTACAATGAGCAGTTCTTC
>NA|TRBJ2-7|14|NA|TRBV18
CASSPNRGGYEQYF
TGTGCCAGCTCACCGAACAGGGGGGGCTACGAGCAGTACTTC
>TRBD1|TRBJ2-5|14|NA|TRBV11-3
CASSLGQGAKTQYF
TGTGCCAGCAGCTTAGGGCAGGGGGCAAAGACCCAGTACTTC
>NA|TRBJ2-5|13|NA|TRBV18
CASSPGYQETQYF
TGTGCCAGCTCACCTGGTTACCAAGAGACCCAGTACTTC
>NA|TRBJ1-1|14|NA|TRBV30
CAWSVYRTNTEAFF
TGTGCCTGGAGTGTCTACCGAACAAACACTGAAGCTTTCTTT
>NA|TRBJ2-2|15|NA|TRBV6-1
CASSDRGRGTGELFF
TGTGCCAGCAGTGACCGGGGGAGGGGGACCGGGGAGCTGTTTTTT
>NA|TRBJ2-5|13|NA|TRBV5-4
CASSWDPGETQYF
TGTGCCAGCAGCTGGGATCCAGGCGAGACCCAGTACTTC
>NA|TRBJ1-6|15|NA|TRBV18
CASSPNRLGVSPLHF
TGTGCCAGCTCACCTAATAGATTAGGGGTTTCACCCCTCCACTTT
>NA|TRBJ1-2|13|NA|TRBV5-4
CASSLGQEYGYTF
TGTGCCAGCAGCTTGGGACAGGAGTATGGCTACACCTTC
>TRBD2|TRBJ2-7|15|NA|TRBV7-2
CASSLTGTRNLGQYF
TGTGCCAGCAGCTTGACCGGGACTAGAAATCTTGGGCAGTACTTC
>NA|TRBJ2-3|16|few|TRBV5-1
CASSSGTDFSTDTQYF
TGCGCCAGCAGCTCGGGGACGGATTTTAGCACAGATACGCAGTATTTT
>NA|TRBJ2-2|16|NA|TRBV5-4
CASSLGTSRRTGELFF
TGTGCCAGCAGCCTCGGGACTTCCCGCCGGACCGGGGAGCTGTTTTTT
>NA|TRBJ2-7|13|NA|TRBV12-3/TRBV12-4
CASSLYQDYEQYF
TGTGCCAGCAGTTTGTATCAGGACTACGAGCAGTACTTC
>NA|TRBJ2-1|13|NA|TRBV12-3/TRBV12-4
CASNTRVYNEQFF
TGTGCCAGCAATACGAGAGTCTACAATGAGCAGTTCTTC
>TRBD1|TRBJ1-2|15|NA|TRBV7-8
CASSSRQGSNYGYTF
TGTGCCAGCAGCTCGAGACAGGGGAGTAACTATGGCTACACCTTC
>NA|TRBJ2-1|14|few|TRBV30
CAWQADRYYNEQFF
TGTGCCTGGCAGGCAGACAGGTACTACAATGAGCAGTTCTTC
>TRBD1|TRBJ2-5|16|NA|TRBV4-1
CASSQATGTGKETQYF
TGCGCCAGCAGCCAGGCAACCGGGACAGGGAAAGAGACCCAGTACTTC
>NA|TRBJ1-3|15|once|TRBV5-1
CASSLTGNSGNTIYF
TGCGCCAGCAGCTTAACAGGGAACTCTGGAAACACCATATATTTT
>TRBD1|TRBJ1-2|13|NA|TRBV7-9
CASSFGQGVGYTF
TGTGCCAGCAGCTTCGGACAGGGGGTTGGCTACACCTTC
>TRBD2|TRBJ2-3|15|once|TRBV7-9
CASSLELAGTDTQYF
TGTGCCAGCAGCTTAGAGCTAGCGGGCACAGATACGCAGTATTTT
>NA|TRBJ2-7|13|NA|TRBV20-1
CSASETQKDEQYF
TGCAGTGCTAGTGAGACACAGAAAGACGAGCAGTACTTC
>NA|TRBJ1-2|15|few|TRBV4-1
CASSQGQGKDYGYTF
TGCGCCAGCAGCCAAGGGCAGGGTAAAGACTATGGCTACACCTTC
>NA|TRBJ1-1|12|NA|TRBV12-3/TRBV12-4
CASMNSFTEAFF
TGTGCCAGCATGAACAGTTTCACTGAAGCTTTCTTT
>NA|TRBJ2-2|15|NA|TRBV7-6
CASSVTGSGTGELFF
TGTGCCAGCAGCGTTACAGGCAGCGGCACCGGGGAGCTGTTTTTT
>NA|TRBJ1-5|14|NA|TRBV18
CASSPQGNNQPQHF
TGTGCCAGCTCACCACAGGGGAACAATCAGCCCCAGCATTTT
>NA|TRBJ1-1|14|few|TRBV2
CASTEGGGRAEAFF
TGTGCCAGCACCGAAGGGGGGGGCCGCGCTGAAGCTTTCTTT
>TRBD2|TRBJ2-1|17|once|TRBV27
CASGWRVAGGFWNEQFF
TGTGCCAGCGGTTGGCGCGTAGCGGGAGGGTTTTGGAATGAGCAGTTCTTC
>NA|TRBJ2-3|12|NA|TRBV30
CAWSDLTDTQYF
TGTGCCTGGAGTGACTTAACAGATACGCAGTATTTT
>NA|TRBJ2-2|16|NA|TRBV4-2
CASSLEGSTLTGELFF
TGTGCCAGCAGCCTCGAGGGCTCCACCCTCACCGGGGAGCTGTTTTTT
>NA|TRBJ1-3|15|NA|TRBV11-2
CASSLWPAGGDTIYF
TGTGCCAGCAGCTTATGGCCGGCAGGAGGAGACACCATATATTTT
>TRBD1|TRBJ2-1|16|NA|TRBV4-3
CASSQAGGIYYNEQFF
TGCGCCAGCAGCCAAGCAGGGGGCATTTACTACAATGAGCAGTTCTTC
>NA|TRBJ2-4|14|once|TRBV5-1
CASSLVRLSGIQYF
TGCGCCAGCAGCTTGGTCCGCCTTAGCGGCATTCAGTACTTC
>NA|TRBJ2-7|13|once|TRBV15
CATSRAQGHEQYF
TGTGCCACCAGCAGAGCACAGGGCCACGAGCAGTACTTC
>NA|TRBJ2-1|15|NA|TRBV7-9
CASSLAGVAWYEQFF
TGTGCCAGCAGCTTAGCGGGAGTTGCGTGGTATGAGCAGTTCTTC
>TRBD1|TRBJ2-3|14|once|TRBV5-1
CASSVDRVTDTQYF
TGCGCCAGCAGCGTGGACAGGGTTACAGATACGCAGTATTTT
>NA|TRBJ2-1|16|NA|TRBV9
CASSVGPPTRGNEQFF
TGTGCCAGCAGCGTCGGGCCCCCGACTAGGGGGAATGAGCAGTTCTTC
>NA|TRBJ1-1|14|NA|TRBV20-1
CSASAPAGSTEAFF
TGCAGTGCTAGTGCCCCGGCAGGGAGCACTGAAGCTTTCTTT
>TRBD2|TRBJ2-3|16|NA|TRBV4-2
CASSQQAGAGADTQYF
TGTGCCAGCAGCCAACAAGCGGGAGCGGGGGCAGATACGCAGTATTTT
>NA|TRBJ2-7|15|NA|TRBV11-3
CASSLVGTQGFEQYF
TGTGCCAGCAGCTTAGTCGGGACCCAGGGGTTCGAGCAGTACTTC
>NA|TRBJ2-3|14|NA|TRBV29-1
CSVRPLFDTDTQYF
TGCAGCGTCCGGCCCCTTTTTGACACAGATACGCAGTATTTT